The rows below give T cell receptor beta chains drawn from one sample of a study of vaccination and CD4 T cells after COVID-19. No antigen is known for these receptors. TCRdb used MiXCR to reprocess the PCR reads, holding one entry per CDR3 protein. This table holds 20,000 to 25,000 distinct CDR3 sequences, around 62% found once. The sample here was CD4+ T cells from blood, cultured in vitro, taken before SARS-CoV-2 vaccination. These receptors were collected from a human donor who received a COVID-19 vaccine. Each CDR3 is given with its conserved first and last residue. The order of the fields is V gene, clone size, J gene, CDR3 protein. Some rows mark clone size as missing; the rest say once, few, many or name a class of expanded clone.

V: TRBV15; size: -; J: TRBJ2-5; CDR3: CATSTPWETQYF
V: TRBV5-6; size: -; J: TRBJ2-7; CDR3: CASSLATGTGYEQYF
V: TRBV10-3; size: -; J: TRBJ1-6; CDR3: CAISWGTADNSPLHF
V: TRBV6-1; size: -; J: TRBJ2-3; CDR3: CASSRDSGTQYF
V: TRBV20-1; size: -; J: TRBJ2-3; CDR3: CSARDRWLAGLSTDTQYF
V: TRBV24-1; size: -; J: TRBJ2-2; CDR3: CATSDWTGDTGELFF
V: TRBV20-1; size: -; J: TRBJ1-2; CDR3: CSATGLFWGYTF
V: TRBV19; size: once; J: TRBJ1-6; CDR3: CASSRRQGNSPLHF
V: TRBV20-1; size: -; J: TRBJ1-6; CDR3: CSARDRVRGTGDSPLHF
V: TRBV2; size: -; J: TRBJ2-5; CDR3: CASSTSSGGGETQYF
V: TRBV19; size: -; J: TRBJ2-7; CDR3: CASSIWRGGPDEQYF
V: TRBV6-1; size: -; J: TRBJ2-7; CDR3: CASSRGSYEQYF
V: TRBV6-1; size: -; J: TRBJ2-5; CDR3: CASSETTAGSTETQYF
V: TRBV2; size: few; J: TRBJ1-6; CDR3: CASNEDFYNSPLHF
V: TRBV2; size: -; J: TRBJ2-5; CDR3: CASSEYPGQGRLGGAQYF
V: TRBV18; size: -; J: TRBJ1-1; CDR3: CASSPSTGDPKAFF
V: TRBV7-3; size: -; J: TRBJ1-1; CDR3: CASSPGQGRTEAFF